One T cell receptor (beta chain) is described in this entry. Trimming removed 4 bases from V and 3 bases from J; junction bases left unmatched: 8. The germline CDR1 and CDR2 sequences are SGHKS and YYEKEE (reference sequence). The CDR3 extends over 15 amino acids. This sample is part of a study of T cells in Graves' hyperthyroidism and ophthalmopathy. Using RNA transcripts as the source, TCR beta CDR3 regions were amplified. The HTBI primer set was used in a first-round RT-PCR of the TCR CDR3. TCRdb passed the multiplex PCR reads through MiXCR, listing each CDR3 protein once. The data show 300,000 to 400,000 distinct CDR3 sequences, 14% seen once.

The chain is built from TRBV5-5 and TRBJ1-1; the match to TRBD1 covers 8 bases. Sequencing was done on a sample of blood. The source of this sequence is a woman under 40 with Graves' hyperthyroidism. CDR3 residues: CASSLDRVLYTEAFF. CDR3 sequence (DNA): TGTGCCAGCAGCCTGGACAGGGTTCTTTACACTGAAGCTTTCTTT.